The rows below give T cell receptor beta chains drawn from one sample of a study of lymphopenia after photon versus proton radiotherapy. The repertoire was sequenced with immunoSEQ multiplex PCR; TCRdb's copy has only in-frame clones and lacks some. The data contain approximately 170,000 clones, approximately 91% of them singletons. The sequencing here drew on peripheral blood, taken from a patient treated with photon-based radiotherapy. All receptors derive from a man aged 45-65 years with gastric cancer. Each CDR3 is given with its conserved first and last residue. A D gene is named only where the DNA matches it firmly. Size is omitted from some rows. Given values are once, few, many or a class for expanded clones.

clone_size j_call v_call d_call cdr3_nt cdr3_aa
NA TRBJ2-1 TRBV18 NA TGTGCCAGCTCACCACCCCCCGGGAGTGAGCAGTTCTTC CASSPPPGSEQFF
NA TRBJ2-1 TRBV28 TRBD2 TGTGCCAGCAGATTAGCGGGAGCCAACAATGAGCAGTTCTTC CASRLAGANNEQFF
NA TRBJ1-1 TRBV7-8 NA TGTGCCAGCAGCCCTGGCGGGACGAACACTGAAGCTTTCTTT CASSPGGTNTEAFF
NA TRBJ2-7 TRBV7-3 NA TGTGCCAGCAGCTTAGGGGTCACCTCCTACGAGCAGTACTTC CASSLGVTSYEQYF
NA TRBJ1-2 TRBV9 NA TGTGCCAGCAGCGTAGAGGGACTTTATGGCTACACCTTC CASSVEGLYGYTF
NA TRBJ2-4 TRBV30 NA TGTGCCTGGACACCTCCGGGACAAGGAGGCGACATTCAGTACTTC CAWTPPGQGGDIQYF
NA TRBJ2-2 TRBV19 NA TGTGCCAGTAGTCTCGTGATGAAAAATGCCGGGGAGCTGTTTTTT CASSLVMKNAGELFF
NA TRBJ2-1 TRBV6-5 TRBD2 TGTGCCAGCAGTGACGGGACTAGCAACAATGAGCAGTTCTTC CASSDGTSNNEQFF
once TRBJ2-1 TRBV9 TRBD1 TGTGCCAGCAGCGCCGGGACAGGGTCGTACAATGAGCAGTTCTTC CASSAGTGSYNEQFF
once TRBJ2-3 TRBV28 NA TGTGCCAGCAGGCCTCCCTCGGATACGCAGTATTTT CASRPPSDTQYF
NA TRBJ2-7 TRBV7-2 TRBD2 TGTGCCAGCAGCCTGACGCACTTAGCGGGGTGGAGATACGAGCAGTACTTC CASSLTHLAGWRYEQYF
NA TRBJ2-7 TRBV30 NA TGTGCCTGGAAGGACAGCTACGAGCAGTACTTC CAWKDSYEQYF
NA TRBJ2-7 TRBV19 NA TGTGCCAGTAGTATCATCGGAAGTTACGAGCAGTACTTC CASSIIGSYEQYF
NA TRBJ2-2 TRBV4-1 NA TGCGCCAGCAGCCAAGTGCGGGTGAACACCGGGGAGCTGTTTTTT CASSQVRVNTGELFF
NA TRBJ1-1 TRBV19 NA TGTGCCAGTAGTATTTTCCCCAAGAACACTGAAGCTTTCTTT CASSIFPKNTEAFF
NA TRBJ2-5 TRBV11-2 NA TGTGCCAGCAGCTTAGATTCGGGGCGAGCGGAGACCCAGTACTTC CASSLDSGRAETQYF
NA TRBJ2-1 TRBV7-9 NA TGTGCCAGCTCCGGGGCGGACTATGAGCAGTTCTTC CASSGADYEQFF
NA TRBJ2-7 TRBV5-6 TRBD1 TGTGCCAGCAGCTTATCACAGGGGAGCGAGCAGTACTTC CASSLSQGSEQYF
NA TRBJ2-1 TRBV7-2 NA TGTGCCAGCAGCACCCAGGTCGGGCAGGGGAGGAATGAGCAGTTCTTC CASSTQVGQGRNEQFF
NA TRBJ1-5 TRBV2 NA TGTGCCAGCAGTGAATGGAGGGCTGGGGGCCAGCCCCAGCATTTT CASSEWRAGGQPQHF